The 2 T cell receptor beta chains below all came from one sample that was sequenced in a study of spatial heterogeneity in lung cancer. Each CDR3 protein gets one entry after TCRdb re-called the 5' RACE reads with MiXCR. The sample shows 35,000 to 50,000 distinct CDR3 sequences, under 25% of them seen only once. Time point indicated: blood at routine non-recurrence follow-up after resection. Sequences were derived from PBMCs, sampled at follow-up. These TCRs come from a female donor with early-stage non-small cell lung cancer.

This clonotype has ten or more counts. The chain is built from TRBV11-2 and TRBJ2-2, with unresolved D. The ends were cut back, 8 bases at V and 7 bases at J, with 8 bases in the middle. CDR1 and CDR2 (germline): SGHAT, FQNNGV. This CDR3 spans 11 amino acids. As DNA, the CDR3 is TGTGCCAGCTTCGTGGGCGGGGAGCTGTTTTTT. As protein: CASFVGGELFF.

The chain couples TRBV7-2 to TRBJ2-3, with a possible D match to TRBD1 (5 bases). CDR1 SGHTA and CDR2 FQGNSA come from the germline V gene. V was trimmed by 3 bases and J by 6 bases, leaving 13 bases between them. The CDR3 length is 14 residues. The CDR3 DNA reads as TGTGCCAGCAGCTTCGGGTCCGCAGGGGATACGCAGTATTTT. This gives the protein CASSFGSAGDTQYF.